This TCR beta chain was captured by sequencing in a study of cytomegalovirus exposure and HLA in healthy donors. The PCR made use of 60 Vbeta and 13 Jbeta primers. Data came from immunoSEQ multiplex PCR; TCRdb stores just in-frame clones and leaves some out. The sample includes approximately 100,000 clones, 75% to 85% of them seen just once. This clone has a handful of counts. One junction end disagrees with the germline gene, perhaps due to a read error. The sequence was obtained from a man younger than 35 in good health and CMV-seropositive. Sequencing was performed on PBMCs.

The CDR3 sequence: CASTLGQYNNEQFF. The CDR3 DNA follows: TGTGCCAGCACCTTGGGACAGTATAATAATGAGCAGTTCTTC. The rearrangement joins TRBV5-6 to TRBJ2-1; 7 nucleotides align to TRBD1. CDR1 SGHDT and CDR2 YYEEEE come from the germline V gene. The length of the CDR3 is 14 residues. Drawing the rest from reference TRBV5-6 and TRBJ2-1, the complete variable domain is DAGVTQSPTHLIKTRGQQVTLRCSPKSGHDTVSWYQQALGQGPQFIFQYYEEEERQRGNFPDRFSGHQFPNYSSELNVNALLLGDSALYLCASTLGQYNNEQFFGPGTRLTVL.